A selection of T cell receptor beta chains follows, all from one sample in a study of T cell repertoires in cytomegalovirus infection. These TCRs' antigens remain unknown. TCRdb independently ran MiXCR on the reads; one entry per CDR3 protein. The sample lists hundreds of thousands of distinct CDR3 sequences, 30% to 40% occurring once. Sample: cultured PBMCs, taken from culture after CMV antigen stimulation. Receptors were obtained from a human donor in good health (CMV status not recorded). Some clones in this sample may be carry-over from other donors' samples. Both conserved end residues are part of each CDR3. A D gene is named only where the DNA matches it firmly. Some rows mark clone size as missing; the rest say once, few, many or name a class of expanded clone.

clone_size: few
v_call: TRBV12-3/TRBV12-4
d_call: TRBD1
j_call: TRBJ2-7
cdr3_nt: TGTGCCAGCAGTTTGTTGTCGGGGACAGGGGGACCGACGTCGCGCTACGAGCAGTACTTC
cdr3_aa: CASSLLSGTGGPTSRYEQYF

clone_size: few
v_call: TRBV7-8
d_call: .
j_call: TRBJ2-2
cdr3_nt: TGTGCCAGCAGCTTAGGGGTCCCTGGAGGCGGGGAGCTGTTTTTT
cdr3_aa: CASSLGVPGGGELFF

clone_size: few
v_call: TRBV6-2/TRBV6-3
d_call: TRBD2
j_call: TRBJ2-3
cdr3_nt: TGTGCCAGCAGTTCTCAGCGGGAACGACAGTATTTT
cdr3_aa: CASSSQRERQYF

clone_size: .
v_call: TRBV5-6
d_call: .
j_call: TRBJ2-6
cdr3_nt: TGTGCCAGCGCTTCTATTGGGGCCAACGTCCTGACTTTC
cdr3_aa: CASASIGANVLTF

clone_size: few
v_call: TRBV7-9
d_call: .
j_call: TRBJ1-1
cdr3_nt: TGTGCCAGCAGCAAACAGGAAAACACTGAAGCTTTCTTT
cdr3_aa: CASSKQENTEAFF

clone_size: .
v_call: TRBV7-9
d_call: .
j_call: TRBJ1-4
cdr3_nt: TGTGCCAGCAGCTTAGTTGGTAGGAATGAAAAACTGTTTTTT
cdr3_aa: CASSLVGRNEKLFF

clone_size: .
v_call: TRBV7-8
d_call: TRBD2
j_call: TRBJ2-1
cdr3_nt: TGTGCCAACAGCTTAGTTCTAGCGGGGGGGCCGGGTGAGCAGTTCTTC
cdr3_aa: CANSLVLAGGPGEQFF

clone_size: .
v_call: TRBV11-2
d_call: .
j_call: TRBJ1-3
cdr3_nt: TGTGCCAGCAGCTTGGGGGGGTCGGCAAACACCATATATTTT
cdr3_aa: CASSLGGSANTIYF

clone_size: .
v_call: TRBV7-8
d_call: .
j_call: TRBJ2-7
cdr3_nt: TGTGCCAGCAGCTTAGGCCTAAGACAGAGAAGAGTCTACGAGCAGTACTTC
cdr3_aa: CASSLGLRQRRVYEQYF

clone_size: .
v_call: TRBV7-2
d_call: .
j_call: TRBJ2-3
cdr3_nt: TGTGCCAGCAGCCTTTGGGGGGGGGGCCGGAATACGCAGTATTTT
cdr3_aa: CASSLWGGGRNTQYF

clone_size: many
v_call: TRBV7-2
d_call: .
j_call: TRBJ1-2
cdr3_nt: TGTGCCAGCAGCTTAGGTGGTATCAGGGATGGCTATGGCTACACCTTC
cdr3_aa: CASSLGGIRDGYGYTF

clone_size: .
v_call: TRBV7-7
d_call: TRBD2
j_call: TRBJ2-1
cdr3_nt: TGTGCCAGCAGCTTCGAAGCGGGGCCTTACAATGAGCAGTTCTTC
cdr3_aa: CASSFEAGPYNEQFF

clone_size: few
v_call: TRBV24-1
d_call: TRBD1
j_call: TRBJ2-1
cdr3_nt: TGTGCCACCAGCCATAGACAGGGCCGAGCTAATGAGCAGTTCTTC
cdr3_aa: CATSHRQGRANEQFF

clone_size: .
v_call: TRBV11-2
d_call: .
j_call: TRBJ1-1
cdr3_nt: TGTGCCAGCAGTTACCGGGCCCCGAACACTGAAGCTTTCTTT
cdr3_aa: CASSYRAPNTEAFF

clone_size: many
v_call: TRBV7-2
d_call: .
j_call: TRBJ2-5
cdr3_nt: TGTGCCAGCAGCTTAGCTAGCGCCCCCCAAGAGACCCAGTACTTC
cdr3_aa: CASSLASAPQETQYF

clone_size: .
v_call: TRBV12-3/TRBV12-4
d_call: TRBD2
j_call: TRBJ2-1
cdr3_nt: TGTGCCAGTTGCCGATCTAGCGGGGGGGCCGGTGAGCAGTTCTTC
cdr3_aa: CASCRSSGGAGEQFF

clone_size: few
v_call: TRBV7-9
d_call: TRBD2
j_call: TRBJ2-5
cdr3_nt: TGTGCCAGCAGGCGCCCAGGGTCGGGGGGGACCCAGTACTTC
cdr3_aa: CASRRPGSGGTQYF

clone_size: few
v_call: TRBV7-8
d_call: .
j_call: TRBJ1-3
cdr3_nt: TGTGCCAGCAGCCAGAGGGGGGTTACTGGAAACACCATATATTTT
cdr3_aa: CASSQRGVTGNTIYF

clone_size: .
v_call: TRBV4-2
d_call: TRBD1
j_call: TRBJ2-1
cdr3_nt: TGTGCCACTCGATCCCCGGGACAGGGTTTCCGCGGTGAGCAGTTCTTC
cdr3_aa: CATRSPGQGFRGEQFF

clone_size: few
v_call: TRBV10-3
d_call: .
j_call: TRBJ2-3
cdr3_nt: TGTGCCATCAGCTCCCGGGACCCGAAGGTCCCAGATACGCAGTATTTT
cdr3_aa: CAISSRDPKVPDTQYF

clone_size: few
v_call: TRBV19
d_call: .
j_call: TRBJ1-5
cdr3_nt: TGTGCCAGTAGTATGGGCAGGGCGAATCAGCCCCAGCATTTT
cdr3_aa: CASSMGRANQPQHF

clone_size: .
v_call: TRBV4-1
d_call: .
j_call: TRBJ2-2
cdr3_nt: TGCGCCAGCAGCCAAGACTTCCTCCTTTTAGGGGCCGGGGAGCTGTTTTTT
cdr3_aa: CASSQDFLLLGAGELFF

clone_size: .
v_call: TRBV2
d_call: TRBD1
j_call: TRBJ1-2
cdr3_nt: TGTGCCGGTGTGGGACAGACTAACTATGGCTACACCTTC
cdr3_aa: CAGVGQTNYGYTF

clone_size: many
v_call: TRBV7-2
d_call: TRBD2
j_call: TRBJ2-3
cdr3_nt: TGTGCCAGCAGCTTAGAAGGGCTAGCGGGGGGCACAGATACGCAGTATTTT
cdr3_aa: CASSLEGLAGGTDTQYF

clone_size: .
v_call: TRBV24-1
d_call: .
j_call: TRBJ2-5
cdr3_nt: TGTGCCACCAGTGATTTGCACTTGGCAGCCGATCAAGAGACCCAGTACTTC
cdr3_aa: CATSDLHLAADQETQYF

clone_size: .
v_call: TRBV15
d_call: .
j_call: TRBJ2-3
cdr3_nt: TGTGCCACCAGCAGAGCAGGAGGGAAACCCACAGATACGCAGTATTTT
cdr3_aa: CATSRAGGKPTDTQYF

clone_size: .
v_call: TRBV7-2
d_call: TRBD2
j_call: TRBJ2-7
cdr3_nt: TGTGCCAGCAGCTTGTCCCTAGCGGGGCCCTACGAGCAGTACTTC
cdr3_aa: CASSLSLAGPYEQYF

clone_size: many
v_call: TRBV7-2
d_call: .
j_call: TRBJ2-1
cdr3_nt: TGTGCCAGCAGCCCCCCGGGGCGCGGGTACAATGAGCAGTTCTTC
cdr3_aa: CASSPPGRGYNEQFF

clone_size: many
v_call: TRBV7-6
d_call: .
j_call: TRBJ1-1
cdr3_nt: TGTGCCAGCAGCCCTAACGTGATCGGCACTGAAGCTTTCTTT
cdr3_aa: CASSPNVIGTEAFF

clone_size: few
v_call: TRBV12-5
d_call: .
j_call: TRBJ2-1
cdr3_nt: TGTGCTAGTGGTTTGGAAGGACTGTCTCTCAATGAGCAGTTCTTC
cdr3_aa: CASGLEGLSLNEQFF

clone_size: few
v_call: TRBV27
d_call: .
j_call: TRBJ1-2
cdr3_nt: TGTGCCAGCAGTCGGGACATCCAATATGGCTACACCTTC
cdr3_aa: CASSRDIQYGYTF

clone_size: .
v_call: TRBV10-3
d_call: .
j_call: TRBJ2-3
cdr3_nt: TGTGCCATCAGAGCTAAGGGGGGAATCACAGATACGCAGTATTTT
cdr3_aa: CAIRAKGGITDTQYF

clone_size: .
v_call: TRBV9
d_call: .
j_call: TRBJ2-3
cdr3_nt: TGTGCCAGCAGCCCCCGGATCGCGCAGAGCACAGATACGCAGTATTTT
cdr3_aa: CASSPRIAQSTDTQYF

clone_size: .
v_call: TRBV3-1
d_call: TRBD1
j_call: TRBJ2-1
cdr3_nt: TGTGCCAGCAGCCAAGCGGACAGGGGCAACAATGAGCAGTTCTTC
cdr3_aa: CASSQADRGNNEQFF

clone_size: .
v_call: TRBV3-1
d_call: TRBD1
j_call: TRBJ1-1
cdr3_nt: TGTGCCAGCAGCCAAGGACAGGGGTTCGCTGAAGCTTTCTTT
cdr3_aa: CASSQGQGFAEAFF

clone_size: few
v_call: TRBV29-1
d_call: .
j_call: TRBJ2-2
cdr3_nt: TGCAGCGTTGAAGGGGGGCATGAGAACACCGGGGAGCTGTTTTTT
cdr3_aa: CSVEGGHENTGELFF

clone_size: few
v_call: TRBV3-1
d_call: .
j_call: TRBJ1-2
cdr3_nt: TGTGCCAGCAGCCAAGGACCAACAGGGTATGGCGCCAGTGGCTACACCTTC
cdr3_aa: CASSQGPTGYGASGYTF

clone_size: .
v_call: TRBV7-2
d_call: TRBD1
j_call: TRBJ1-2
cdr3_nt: TGTGCCAGCAGCTTCCCTCGGGACAGAGCCTATGGCTACACCTTC
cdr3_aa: CASSFPRDRAYGYTF

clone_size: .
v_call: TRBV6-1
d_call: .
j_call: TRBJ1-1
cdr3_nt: TGTGCCAGCAGTGAATCCGGTCAGTCCGCTTTCTTT
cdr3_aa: CASSESGQSAFF

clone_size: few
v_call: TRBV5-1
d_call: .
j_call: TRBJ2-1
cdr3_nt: TGCGCCAGCAGCTTGGGTGGGGTCAACAATGAGCAGTTCTTC
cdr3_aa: CASSLGGVNNEQFF

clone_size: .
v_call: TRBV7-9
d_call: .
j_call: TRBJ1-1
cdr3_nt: TGTGCCAGCAGCCCATCGACGGACACTGAAGCTTTCTTT
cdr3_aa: CASSPSTDTEAFF

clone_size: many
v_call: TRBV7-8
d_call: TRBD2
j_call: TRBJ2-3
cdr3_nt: TGTGCCAGCAGCTTGCGGGGGAGACCAGATACGCAGTATTTT
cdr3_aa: CASSLRGRPDTQYF

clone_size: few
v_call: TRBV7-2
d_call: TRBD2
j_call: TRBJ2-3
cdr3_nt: TGTGCCAGCAGCTTCGCTAGCGGGGGGGCCGGGACAGATACGCAGTATTTT
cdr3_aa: CASSFASGGAGTDTQYF

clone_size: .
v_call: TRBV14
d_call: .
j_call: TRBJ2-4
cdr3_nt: TGTGCCAGCAGCCCCAGGGAGGTCAAAAACATTCAGTACTTC
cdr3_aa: CASSPREVKNIQYF

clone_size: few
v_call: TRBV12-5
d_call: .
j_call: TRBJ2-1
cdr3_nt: TGTGCTAGTGGTTTGACACATCATGAGCAGTTCTTC
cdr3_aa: CASGLTHHEQFF

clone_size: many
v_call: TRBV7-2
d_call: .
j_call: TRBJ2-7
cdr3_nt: TGTTTGGGTAGCTCCTACGAGCAGTACTTC
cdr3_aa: CLGSSYEQYF

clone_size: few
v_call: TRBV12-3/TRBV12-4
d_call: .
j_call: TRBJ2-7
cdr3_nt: TGTGCCAGCAGTTCCTTTGACATCTACGAGCAGTACTTC
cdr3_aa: CASSSFDIYEQYF

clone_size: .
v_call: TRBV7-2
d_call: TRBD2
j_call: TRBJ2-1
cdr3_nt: TGTGCCAGCAGACCTACTAGCGGGAAGGACAATGAGCAGTTCTTC
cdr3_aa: CASRPTSGKDNEQFF

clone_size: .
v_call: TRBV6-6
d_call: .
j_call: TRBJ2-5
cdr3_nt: TGTGCCAGCAGGGTACACCGGGAGGAGACCCAGTACTTC
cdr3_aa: CASRVHREETQYF

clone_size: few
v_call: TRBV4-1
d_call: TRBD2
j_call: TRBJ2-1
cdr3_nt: TGCGCCAGCAGCCAAGCGGGCCGCCGAACTAGCGGGGGGGCCGATGAGCAGTTCTTC
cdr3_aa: CASSQAGRRTSGGADEQFF